This T cell receptor beta chain emerged from a study of blood T cells in healthy people across ages. With a J-beta primer mix and a sample-barcoded 5' primer, a second PCR ran 7 to 11 cycles. A single record per CDR3 protein comes from TCRdb applying MiXCR to the 5' RACE reads. This table has nearly 800,000 distinct CDR3 sequences, just under 25% appearing once. Samples each had at least 6 micrograms of total RNA extracted. The trim removed 6 bases at V and 5 bases at J, leaving 9 bases unmatched. The CDR3 loop spans 16 amino acids. Germline CDR1 and CDR2: MDHEN and SYDVKM. The sample was also linked to a second study, of T cells of mothers and their children.

This TCR was recovered from a boy younger than 18 in good health. The chain employs TRBV28 and TRBJ2-7; 14 bases align to TRBD2. The sequencing input was blood. CDR3 nucleotides: TGTGCCAGCAGCACCCCCGGGACTAGCGGGAGCCACGAGCAGTACTTC. Its translation is CASSTPGTSGSHEQYF.